This T cell receptor (beta chain) was sequenced during a study of monozygotic twins with inflammatory bowel disease. General study points: IBD patients shared fewer clonotypes with others than healthy twins, especially with disease activity. None of the different T cell subtypes could be distinguished from one another.

As regards this clonotype: The antigen is unknown.

Germline CDR1 is KGHDR and CDR2 is SFDVKD. CDR3 length equals 13 residues. Reanalyzing the 5' RACE reads, TCRdb keeps one entry per CDR3 protein, without DNA. This sample's table has fewer than 400,000 distinct CDR3 sequences. Sequenced sample: blood. The rearrangement links TRBV24-1 to TRBJ2-7. This clonotype originated in a human donor with ulcerative colitis or Crohn's disease, or a healthy co-twin of an affected twin (not recorded which). CDR3 residues: CATKSAVSYEQYF.